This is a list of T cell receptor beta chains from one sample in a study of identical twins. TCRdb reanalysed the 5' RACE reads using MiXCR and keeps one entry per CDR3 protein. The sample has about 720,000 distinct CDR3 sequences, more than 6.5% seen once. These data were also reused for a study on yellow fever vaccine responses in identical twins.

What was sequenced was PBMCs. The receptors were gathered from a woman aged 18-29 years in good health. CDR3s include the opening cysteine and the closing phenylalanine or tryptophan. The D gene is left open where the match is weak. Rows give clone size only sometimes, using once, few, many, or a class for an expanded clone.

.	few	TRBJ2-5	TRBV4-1	TGCGCCAGCAGCCAGTGGGTACAAGAGACCCAGTACTTC	CASSQWVQETQYF
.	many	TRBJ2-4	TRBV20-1	TGCAGTGCTAGGGGAGTTGCCAAAAACATTCAGTACTTC	CSARGVAKNIQYF
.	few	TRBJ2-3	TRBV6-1	TGTGCCAGCATTGGTCGGCTTTGGACCACAGATACGCAGTATTTT	CASIGRLWTTDTQYF
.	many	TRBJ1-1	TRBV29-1	TGCAGCGTCGGTAAGACAGGGAACACTGAAGCTTTCTTT	CSVGKTGNTEAFF
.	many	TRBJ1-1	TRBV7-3	TGTGCCAGCAGCTTACGTCCCGGGGGAGGGACTGAAGCTTTCTTT	CASSLRPGGGTEAFF
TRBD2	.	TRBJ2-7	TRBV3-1	TGTGCCAGCAGCCGAGGGACTAGCGGGGGTACTTACGAGCAGTACTTC	CASSRGTSGGTYEQYF
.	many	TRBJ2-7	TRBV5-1	TGCGCCAGCAGCTTGACAGTTACCTACGAGCAGTACTTC	CASSLTVTYEQYF
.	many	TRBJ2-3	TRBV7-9	TGTGCCAGCAGCTTAGTCGGGACATACCCCACAGATACGCAGTATTTT	CASSLVGTYPTDTQYF
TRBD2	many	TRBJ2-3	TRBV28	TGTGCCAGCAGTTTATTGCGGGAGGGCCCCGCCAAAACAGATACGCAGTATTTT	CASSLLREGPAKTDTQYF
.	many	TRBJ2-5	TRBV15	TGTGCCACCAGCAGAGATATGGGCAGCCAAGAGACCCAGTACTTC	CATSRDMGSQETQYF
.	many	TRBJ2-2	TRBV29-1	TGCAGCGCCGAAGGGAGCACCGGGGAGCTGTTTTTT	CSAEGSTGELFF
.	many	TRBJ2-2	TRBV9	TGTGCCAGCAGCGTAGGGCAGCGGCCCAGCACCGGGGAGCTGTTTTTT	CASSVGQRPSTGELFF
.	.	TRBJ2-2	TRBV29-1	TGCAGCGTTGCCGAGGTCGCCGGGGAGCTGTTTTTT	CSVAEVAGELFF
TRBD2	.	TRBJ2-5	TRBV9	TGTGCCAGCAGCGGAATTAGCGGGAGGGCCGAAGAGACCCAGTACTTC	CASSGISGRAEETQYF
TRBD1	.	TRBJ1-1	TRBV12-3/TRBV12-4	TGTGCCAGCAGTCGGGACAGGCGTGGTGAAGCTTTCTTT	CASSRDRRGEAFF
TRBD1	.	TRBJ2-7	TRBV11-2	TGTGCCAGCAGCAACACAGGGGTAAACGAGCAGTACTTC	CASSNTGVNEQYF
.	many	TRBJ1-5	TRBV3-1	TGTGCCAGCAGCCAACAGAAAGGAGGCAATCAGCCCCAGCATTTT	CASSQQKGGNQPQHF
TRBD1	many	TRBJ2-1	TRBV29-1	TGCAGTCTCGCCGGTGACAGGGGAATTGACGAGCAGTTCTTC	CSLAGDRGIDEQFF
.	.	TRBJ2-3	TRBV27	TGTGCCAGCCGACTTTGGGCGAACCTGTATTTT	CASRLWANLYF
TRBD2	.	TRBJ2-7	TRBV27	TGTGCCAGCAGTTTACTCGGGGGGAGGTACGAGCAGTACTTC	CASSLLGGRYEQYF
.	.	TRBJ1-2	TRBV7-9	TGTGCCAGCAGCTTAGGGGGATTAATTGATGGCTACACCTTC	CASSLGGLIDGYTF
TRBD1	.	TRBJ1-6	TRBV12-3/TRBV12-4	TGTGCCAGCAGCTCAGGGGGATCACCCCTCCACTTT	CASSSGGSPLHF
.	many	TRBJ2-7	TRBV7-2	TGTGCCAGCAGTTACGACACCCTCGAGCAGTACTTC	CASSYDTLEQYF
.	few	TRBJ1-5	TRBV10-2	TGCGCCAGCTCCCTTAGGGTTGATCAGCCCCAGCATTTT	CASSLRVDQPQHF
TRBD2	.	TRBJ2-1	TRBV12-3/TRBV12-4	TGTGCCAGCAGTTCCGAGCGGGAAAGGCGGAATGAGCAGTTCTTC	CASSSERERRNEQFF
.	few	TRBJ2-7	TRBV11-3	TGTGCCAGCAGCTTGGCTAGCGCGCAGGGCGAGCAGTACTTC	CASSLASAQGEQYF
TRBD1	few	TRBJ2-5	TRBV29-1	TGCAGCGGCTGGGACAGGGAAAGGGAGACCCAGTACTTC	CSGWDRERETQYF
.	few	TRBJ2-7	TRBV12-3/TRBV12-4	TGTGCCAGCAGTTCCCGGGGAGGGGGCGCCGAGCAGTACTTC	CASSSRGGGAEQYF
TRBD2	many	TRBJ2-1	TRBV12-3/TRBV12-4	TGTGCCAGCATCAAACTAGGACTAGCGGGGACCTACAATGAGCAGTTCTTC	CASIKLGLAGTYNEQFF
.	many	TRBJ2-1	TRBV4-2	TGTGCCAGCAGCCAAGTCGTTCGGGGGAATGAGCAGTTCTTC	CASSQVVRGNEQFF
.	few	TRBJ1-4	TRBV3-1	TGTGCCAGTGGGTCGCGTAATGAAAAACTGTTTTTT	CASGSRNEKLFF
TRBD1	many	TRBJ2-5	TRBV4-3	TGCGCCAGCAGCCAAGACTCAGGGGGAGCGGAGACCCAGTACTTC	CASSQDSGGAETQYF
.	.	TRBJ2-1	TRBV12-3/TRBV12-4	TGTGCCAGCACCGCCCGACTAGCAGGGGGCAATGAGCAGTTCTTC	CASTARLAGGNEQFF
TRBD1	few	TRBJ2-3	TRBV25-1	TGTGCCAGTCCTATCCGGGACAGGGGGCGGACAGATACGCAGTATTTT	CASPIRDRGRTDTQYF
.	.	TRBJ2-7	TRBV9	TGCGCCAGCACGGGGCTAGGGGGGCCACTCTCCTACGAGCAGTACTTC	CASTGLGGPLSYEQYF
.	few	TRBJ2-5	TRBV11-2	TGTGCCAGCAGCCCCACCCGTCAGTACCAAGAGACCCAGTACTTC	CASSPTRQYQETQYF
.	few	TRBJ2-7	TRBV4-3	TGCGCCAGCAGCCAAGCGGTAGCGGACGGTGCCTACGAGCAGTACTTC	CASSQAVADGAYEQYF